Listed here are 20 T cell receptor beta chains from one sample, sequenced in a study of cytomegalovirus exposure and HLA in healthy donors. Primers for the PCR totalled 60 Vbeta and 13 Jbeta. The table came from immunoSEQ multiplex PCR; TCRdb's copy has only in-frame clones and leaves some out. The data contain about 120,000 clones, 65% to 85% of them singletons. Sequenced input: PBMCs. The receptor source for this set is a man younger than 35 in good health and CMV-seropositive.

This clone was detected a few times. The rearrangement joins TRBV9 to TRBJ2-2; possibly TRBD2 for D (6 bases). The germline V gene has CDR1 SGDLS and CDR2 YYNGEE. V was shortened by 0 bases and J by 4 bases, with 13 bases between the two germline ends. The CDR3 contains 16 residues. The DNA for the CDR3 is TGTGCCAGCAGCGTAGATCATAGGGGAGGCACCGGGGAGCTGTTTTTT. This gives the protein CASSVDHRGGTGELFF.

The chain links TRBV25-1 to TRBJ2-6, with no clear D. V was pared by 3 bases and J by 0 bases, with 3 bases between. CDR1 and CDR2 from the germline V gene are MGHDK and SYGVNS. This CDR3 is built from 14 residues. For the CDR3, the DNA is TGTGCCAGCAGTGACAACTCTGGGGCCAACGTCCTGACTTTC. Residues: CASSDNSGANVLTF.

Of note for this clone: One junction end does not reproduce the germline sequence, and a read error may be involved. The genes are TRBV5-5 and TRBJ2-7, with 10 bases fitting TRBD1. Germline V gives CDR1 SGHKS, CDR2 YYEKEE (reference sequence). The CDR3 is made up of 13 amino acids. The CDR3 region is CASSPGTGVEEYF. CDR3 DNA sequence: TGTGCCAGCAGCCCCGGGACAGGGGTCGAGGAGTACTTC.

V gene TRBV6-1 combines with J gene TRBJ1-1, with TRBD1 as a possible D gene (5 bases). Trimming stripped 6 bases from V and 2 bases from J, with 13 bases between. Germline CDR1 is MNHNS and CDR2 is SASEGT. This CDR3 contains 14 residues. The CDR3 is CASRRTRSNTEAFF. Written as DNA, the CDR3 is TGTGCCAGCAGAAGGACAAGGAGTAACACTGAAGCTTTCTTT.

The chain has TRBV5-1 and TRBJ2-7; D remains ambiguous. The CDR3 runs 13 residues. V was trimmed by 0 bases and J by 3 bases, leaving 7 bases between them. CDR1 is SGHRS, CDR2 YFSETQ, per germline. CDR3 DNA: TGCGCCAGCAGCTTGGAGAGAAGCTACGAGCAGTACTTC. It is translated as CASSLERSYEQYF.

Here the CDR3 reads CASTRNRGNQPQHF. The CDR3 DNA is TGTGCCAGTACCCGAAACAGGGGAAATCAGCCCCAGCATTTT. The chain couples TRBV19 to TRBJ1-5, with 7 bases lining up with TRBD1. Germline CDR1 LNHDA, CDR2 SQIVND (reference sequence). Germline trimming cut 7 bases from V and 4 bases from J; bases unmatched to any gene: 7. This CDR3 has 14 amino acids. The full variable domain, completed using reference TRBV19 and TRBJ1-5, is DGGITQSPKYLFRKEGQNVTLSCEQNLNHDAMYWYRQDPGQGLRLIYYSQIVNDFQKGDIAEGYSVSREKKESFPLTVTSAQKNPTAFYLCASTRNRGNQPQHFGDGTRLSIL.

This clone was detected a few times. CDR3 in amino acids: CASSGAGAEAFF. Here the CDR3 DNA reads TGTGCCAGCAGCGGAGCAGGGGCTGAAGCTTTCTTT. V and J are TRBV9 and TRBJ1-1, with D maybe TRBD1 (6 bases). V shed 3 bases and J shed 6 bases, with 9 bases lying between them. The germline V gene encodes CDR1 SGDLS and CDR2 YYNGEE. This CDR3 is 12 amino acids long.

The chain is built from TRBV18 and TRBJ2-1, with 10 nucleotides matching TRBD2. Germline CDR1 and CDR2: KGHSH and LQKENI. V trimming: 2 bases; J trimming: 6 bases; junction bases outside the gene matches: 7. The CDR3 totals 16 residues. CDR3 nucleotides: TGTGCCAGCTCACCAGGACTAGCGGAGGGGGGCAATGAGCAGTTCTTC. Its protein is CASSPGLAEGGNEQFF.

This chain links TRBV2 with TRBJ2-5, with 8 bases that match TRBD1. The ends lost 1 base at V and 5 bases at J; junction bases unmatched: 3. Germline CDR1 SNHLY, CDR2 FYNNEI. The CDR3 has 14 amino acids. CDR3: CASSEGDRIETQYF. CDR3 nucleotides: TGTGCCAGCAGTGAAGGGGACAGGATCGAGACCCAGTACTTC.

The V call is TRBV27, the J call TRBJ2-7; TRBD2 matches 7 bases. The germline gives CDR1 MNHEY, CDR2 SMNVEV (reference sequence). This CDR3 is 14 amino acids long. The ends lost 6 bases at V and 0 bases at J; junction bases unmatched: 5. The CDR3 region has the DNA TGTGCCAGCAGGGTGGGGGGGGGCTCCTACGAGCAGTACTTC. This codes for CASRVGGGSYEQYF.

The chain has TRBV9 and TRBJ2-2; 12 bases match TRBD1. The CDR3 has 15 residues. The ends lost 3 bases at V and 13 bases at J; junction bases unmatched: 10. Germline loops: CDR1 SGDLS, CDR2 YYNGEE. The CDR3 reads CASSGGTGGARTLFF. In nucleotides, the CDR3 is TGTGCCAGCAGCGGTGGGACAGGGGGCGCACGGACGCTGTTTTTT.

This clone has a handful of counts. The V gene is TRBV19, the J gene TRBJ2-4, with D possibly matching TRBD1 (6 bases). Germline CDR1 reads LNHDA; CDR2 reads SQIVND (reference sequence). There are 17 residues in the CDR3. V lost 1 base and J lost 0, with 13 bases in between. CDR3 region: CASSIVGRGLAKNIQYF. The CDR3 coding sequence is TGTGCCAGTAGTATAGTCGGCAGGGGCCTAGCCAAAAACATTCAGTACTTC.

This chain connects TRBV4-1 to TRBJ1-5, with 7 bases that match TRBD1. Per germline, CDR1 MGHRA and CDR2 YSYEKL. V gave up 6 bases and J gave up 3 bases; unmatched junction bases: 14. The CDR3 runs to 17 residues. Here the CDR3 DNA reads TGCGCCAGCAGAGAATCACTCCGGGACAGTCTCAATCAGCCCCAGCATTTT. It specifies CASRESLRDSLNQPQHF.

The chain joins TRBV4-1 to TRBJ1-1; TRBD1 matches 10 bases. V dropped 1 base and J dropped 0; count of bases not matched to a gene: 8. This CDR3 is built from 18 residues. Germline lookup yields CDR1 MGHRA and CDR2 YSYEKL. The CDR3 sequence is CASSQAYRDRGLNTEAFF. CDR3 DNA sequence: TGCGCCAGCAGCCAAGCTTACCGGGACAGGGGATTGAACACTGAAGCTTTCTTT.

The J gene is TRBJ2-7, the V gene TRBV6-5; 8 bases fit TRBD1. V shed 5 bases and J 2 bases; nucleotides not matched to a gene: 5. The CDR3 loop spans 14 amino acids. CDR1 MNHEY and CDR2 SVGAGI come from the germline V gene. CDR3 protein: CASSRQGPAYEQYF. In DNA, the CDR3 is TGTGCCAGCAGTCGACAGGGGCCGGCCTACGAGCAGTACTTC.

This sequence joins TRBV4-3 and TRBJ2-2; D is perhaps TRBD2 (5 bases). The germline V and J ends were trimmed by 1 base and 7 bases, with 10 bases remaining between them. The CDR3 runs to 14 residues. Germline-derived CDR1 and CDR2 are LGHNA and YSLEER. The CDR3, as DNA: TGCGCCAGCAGCCAAGTAGGACTTGACGGGGAGCTGTTTTTT. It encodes CASSQVGLDGELFF.

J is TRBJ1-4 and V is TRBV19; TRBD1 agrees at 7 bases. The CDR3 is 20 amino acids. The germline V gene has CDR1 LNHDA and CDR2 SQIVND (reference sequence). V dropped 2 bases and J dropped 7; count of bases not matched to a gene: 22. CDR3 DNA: TGTGCCAGTAGTATAACGCATCGGGACAGTTTTGCTGACTATGGTGAAAAACTGTTTTTT. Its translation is CASSITHRDSFADYGEKLFF.

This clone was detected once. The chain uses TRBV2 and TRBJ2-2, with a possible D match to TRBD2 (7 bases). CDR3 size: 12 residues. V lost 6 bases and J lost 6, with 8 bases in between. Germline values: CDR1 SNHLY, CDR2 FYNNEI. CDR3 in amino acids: CASRGGPGELFF. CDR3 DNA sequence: TGTGCCAGCAGGGGGGGGCCCGGGGAGCTGTTTTTT.

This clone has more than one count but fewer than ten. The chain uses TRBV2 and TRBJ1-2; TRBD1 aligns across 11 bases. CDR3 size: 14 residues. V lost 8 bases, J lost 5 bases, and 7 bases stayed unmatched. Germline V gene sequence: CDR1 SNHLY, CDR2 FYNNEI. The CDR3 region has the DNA TGTGCCAGCGTCGTTGGGACAGGGGGTTATGGCTACACCTTC. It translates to CASVVGTGGYGYTF.

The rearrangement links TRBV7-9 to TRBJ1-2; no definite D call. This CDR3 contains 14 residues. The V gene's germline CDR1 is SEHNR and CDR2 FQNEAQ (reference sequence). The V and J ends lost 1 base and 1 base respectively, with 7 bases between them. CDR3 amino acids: CASSLVLSNYGYTF. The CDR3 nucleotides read TGTGCCAGCAGCTTAGTCCTCAGTAACTATGGCTACACCTTC.